The 17 T cell receptor beta chains below all came from one sample that was sequenced in a study of blood T cell repertoires in COVID-19 (TCRdb year 2020). Library preparation was by the immunoSEQ multiplex PCR assay. TCRdb mirrors the immuneACCESS table, restricted to in-frame sequences. Some clones are absent from its copies; in checked studies, under half trace to an unresolved V gene, and the reason for the others is unknown. This sample gives about 120,000 clones in total; 80% to 90% of them show up just once. The ten largest make up more than 9% of the sample. Sequencing was performed on peripheral blood. The receptors shown here come from a human donor in a cohort sampled during active COVID-19.

The rearrangement uses TRBV7-9 and TRBJ2-7, with D possibly TRBD1 on 6 matching bases. From germline, CDR1 is SEHNR and CDR2 FQNEAQ (reference sequence). V was pared by 6 bases and J by 6 bases, with 18 bases between. CDR3 length equals 14 residues. CDR3 amino acids: CASRVKGEIGEQYF. The CDR3 bases are TGTGCCAGCAGGGTCAAGGGGGAAATTGGCGAGCAGTACTTC.

The rearrangement uses TRBV28 and TRBJ1-2; no definite D call. This CDR3 has 16 residues. Germline CDR1 is MDHEN and CDR2 is SYDVKM. V lost 6 bases, J lost 3 bases, and 20 bases lay in between. The CDR3 region has the DNA TGTGCCAGCAGCAGCCTTTTGATGAGGTTTTACTATGGCTACACCTTC. It translates to CASSSLLMRFYYGYTF.

The genes are TRBV7-2 and TRBJ1-4; 10 nucleotides agree with TRBD1. The CDR3 is 15 amino acids. J gave up 8 bases and V 0 bases, and 3 bases lay outside the gene matches. The germline V gene encodes CDR1 SGHTA and CDR2 FQGNSA. CDR3 DNA: TGTGCCAGCAGCTTAGCTGGGACAGGGGTCGAAAAACTGTTTTTT. Translation gives CASSLAGTGVEKLFF.

This chain uses TRBV29-1 with TRBJ2-7, with 9 positions matching TRBD2. The CDR3 is made up of 13 amino acids. CDR1 and CDR2 (germline): SQVTM, ANQGSEA. Unmatched junction bases numbered 8, after V lost 6 bases and J lost 5 bases. The DNA for the CDR3 is TGCAGCGTGGTCGGGACTAGCCGTCACGAGCAGTACTTC. Residues: CSVVGTSRHEQYF.

This clone has just one count. The chain employs TRBV7-9 and TRBJ2-7; 7 nucleotides match TRBD1. Germline V CDR1 and CDR2: SEHNR, FQNEAQ (reference sequence). The CDR3 has 14 amino acids. Trimming removed 5 bases from V and 6 bases from J; junction bases left unmatched: 10. DNA of the CDR3: TGTGCCAGCAGCAAGAGACAGGGTATTGGCGAGCAGTACTTC. This sequence encodes CASSKRQGIGEQYF.

This clone was seen a few times. The chain is built from TRBV2 and TRBJ2-5; the match to TRBD1 covers 7 bases. CDR3 length: 13 residues. The V and J ends lost 6 bases and 2 bases, in that order; junction bases with no gene match: 3. CDR1 and CDR2 (germline): SNHLY, FYNNEI. The chain's CDR3 is CASSRDRQETQYF. The CDR3 region has the DNA TGTGCCAGCAGCCGGGACAGACAAGAGACCCAGTACTTC.

The chain uses TRBV19 and TRBJ2-5; 16 bases map to TRBD2. The CDR3 is made up of 16 amino acids. V gave up 5 bases and J gave up 5 bases; unmatched junction bases: 5. Germline V gene sequence: CDR1 LNHDA, CDR2 SQIVND (reference sequence). The chain's CDR3 is CASSFLGLAGGETQYF. In DNA form, the CDR3 reads TGTGCCAGTAGTTTCCTGGGACTAGCGGGAGGGGAGACCCAGTACTTC. Together with reference TRBV19 and TRBJ2-5, the CDR3 gives the full variable domain: DGGITQSPKYLFRKEGQNVTLSCEQNLNHDAMYWYRQDPGQGLRLIYYSQIVNDFQKGDIAEGYSVSREKKESFPLTVTSAQKNPTAFYLCASSFLGLAGGETQYFGPGTRLLVL.

This clone was picked up one time. CDR3 protein: CATSRGWGAGANVLTF. DNA for the CDR3: TGTGCCACCAGCAGAGGATGGGGAGCTGGGGCCAACGTCCTGACTTTC. The chain recombines TRBV15 with TRBJ2-6; D is perhaps TRBD2 (5 bases). V was cut by 1 base and J by 2 bases, with 9 bases left in between. The CDR3 covers 16 residues. The V gene's germline CDR1 is LNHNV and CDR2 YYDKDF (reference sequence).

This clone was seen more than once but under ten times. The chain combines TRBV27 with TRBJ2-1, with D perhaps TRBD1 (6 bases). Germline CDR1 and CDR2: MNHEY and SMNVEV (reference sequence). With 3 bases removed from V and 9 bases from J, the gap between germline ends came to 18 bases. CDR3 length equals 15 residues. Here the CDR3 DNA reads TGTGCCAGCAGTTTTCAGGGGATTTTAGCAAGTGAGCAGTTCTTC. It codes for CASSFQGILASEQFF.

The chain has TRBV30 and TRBJ2-5; TRBD1 agrees at 9 bases. J lost 5 bases, V lost 4 bases, and 2 bases had no gene match. The V gene's germline CDR1 is GTSNPN and CDR2 SVGIG (reference sequence). The CDR3 is 12 amino acids. The CDR3 coding sequence is TGTGCCTGGAACAGGGGGCTGGAGACCCAGTACTTC. Translated, it gives CAWNRGLETQYF.

The rearrangement uses TRBV29-1 and TRBJ2-1; TRBD1 is a possible D gene (6 bases). Trimming removed 0 bases from V and 12 bases from J, with 9 bases in between. Germline values: CDR1 SQVTM, CDR2 ANQGSEA. There are 11 residues in the CDR3. CDR3 sequence: CSVEEGQGQFF. Here the CDR3 DNA reads TGCAGCGTTGAAGAGGGACAAGGGCAGTTCTTC.

The chain has TRBV5-1 and TRBJ2-1, with 9 bases that match TRBD2. This CDR3 has 15 residues. J was trimmed by 2 bases and V by 4 bases; bases with no gene match: 4. The germline gives CDR1 SGHRS, CDR2 YFSETQ. The DNA of the CDR3 is TGCGCCAGCAGCCGGACTAGCGTTACCTACAATGAGCAGTTCTTC. It is translated as CASSRTSVTYNEQFF. Based on the CDR3 plus reference TRBV5-1 and TRBJ2-1, the full variable domain is KAGVTQTPRYLIKTRGQQVTLSCSPISGHRSVSWYQQTPGQGLQFLFEYFSETQRNKGNFPGRFSGRQFSNSRSEMNVSTLELGDSALYLCASSRTSVTYNEQFFGPGTRLTVL.

The rearrangement joins TRBV7-9 to TRBJ2-7, with D perhaps TRBD2 (5 bases). V lost 11 bases and J 4 bases, leaving 15 bases between the germline ends. Germline CDR1 is SEHNR and CDR2 is FQNEAQ (reference sequence). This CDR3 is built from 12 residues. The CDR3 bases are TGTGCCGCGGGCCTCCCTTCTTACGAGCAGTACTTC. Translating it yields CAAGLPSYEQYF. Full variable domain (outside the CDR3, taken from reference TRBV7-9 and TRBJ2-7): DTGVSQNPRHKITKRGQNVTFRCDPISEHNRLYWYRQTLGQGPEFLTYFQNEAQLEKSRLLSDRFSAERPKGSFSTLEIQRTEQGDSAMYLCAAGLPSYEQYFGPGTRLTVT.

In this sample, this clone turned up a few times. V usage is TRBV5-1 and J usage is TRBJ2-7; 8 positions match TRBD1. V was pared by 1 base and J by 5 bases, with 8 bases of the junction left unmatched. The CDR3 has 15 amino acids. Germline V gene sequence: CDR1 SGHRS, CDR2 YFSETQ. The CDR3 DNA sequence: TGCGCCAGCAGCTTGCCAGGGGGCTCTATCCACGAGCAGTACTTC. It translates to CASSLPGGSIHEQYF.

The chain is built from TRBV5-1 and TRBJ2-7; tentatively, D is TRBD1 (6 bases). V lost 4 bases and J lost 2, with 19 bases in between. Germline loops: CDR1 SGHRS, CDR2 YFSETQ. This CDR3 contains 16 residues. CDR3 sequence: CASSEGGAVITYEQYF. The CDR3 DNA follows: TGCGCCAGCAGCGAAGGGGGTGCAGTTATCACCTACGAGCAGTACTTC.

The V call is TRBV5-1, the J call TRBJ2-1; TRBD1 agrees at 9 bases. Trimming removed 4 bases from V and 6 bases from J; junction bases left unmatched: 8. The CDR3 is made up of 15 amino acids. Germline assignment: CDR1 SGHRS and CDR2 YFSETQ. The CDR3 DNA is TGCGCCAGCAGCGGGGGAGGGACAGGGTCCAATGAGCAGTTCTTC. Protein: CASSGGGTGSNEQFF.

This chain links TRBV19 with TRBJ1-5, with D tentatively TRBD1 (5 bases). This CDR3 has 15 amino acids. Per germline, CDR1 LNHDA and CDR2 SQIVND (reference sequence). Trimming removed 5 bases at V and 2 bases at J, with 13 bases between. CDR3 nucleotides: TGTGCCAGTAGTGCATACAGGCAGCGCAATCAGCCCCAGCATTTT. Protein sequence: CASSAYRQRNQPQHF.